This T cell receptor (beta chain) was identified during a study of cytomegalovirus exposure and HLA in healthy donors (dated by TCRdb to the late 2010s). Describing the broader study: According to an earlier analysis of several hundred of the donors, some 180 million T cells yielded 117 million unique TCR beta sequences and about 300 Gb of sequence data. To decide whether each TCR beta V gene segment behaved as functional or pseudogenic, an earlier analysis of fewer than 750 of the donors relied on high-throughput TCR beta sequencing. Using immunosequencing, the study profiled T cell repertoires from 500 to 800 subjects and related those repertoires to cytomegalovirus serostatus. Roughly 290 gigabases of sequencing data and around 90 million unique TCR sequences made up an early release that covered 640 HLA-typed donors. Across some 400 genotyped donors of the cohort, an average of approximately 240,000 unique TCR beta nucleotide sequences per donor were sequenced, and approximately 17% of those sequences were non-productive. HLA typing included class I and class II loci at four-digit resolution. High-throughput TCR immunosequencing, statistical association of individual TCRs with disease status, and machine learning were combined to predict cytomegalovirus infection status. Because of strong linkage in the cohort, five DR-DQ haplotypes were treated as single units for association and clustering. Donor age, sex, ethnicity and CMV serostatus were compiled alongside the repertoire data. The number of typed donors differed by locus: roughly 620-630 for A, B, C, DRB1 and DQB1; approximately 530 for DQA1; roughly 600 for DPA1; and approximately 450 for DPB1. The aim of the study was to test whether cataloging public T cell receptors could identify signatures of past pathogen exposure. A separate validation cohort of roughly 120 different subjects was used in addition to the approximately 640-subject first cohort. Every repertoire in the discovery cohort had been generated on one and the same sequencing platform. In a later analysis, previously published TCR beta repertoires from 550 to 750 donors were re-analyzed and high-resolution HLA genotyping was added so that TCR occurrence patterns could be studied. A later genetic analysis took genome-wide SNP genotypes for about three fifths of the roughly 700 donors and used that subset as a discovery cohort. Among the roughly 430 genotyped donors, about 83% belonged to the genetic ancestry cluster associated with self-reported Caucasian donors. In the later analysis, no new phenotypic data were used to find candidate immune exposures; instead, reliance was placed on TCR beta sequences and their occurrence across donors. General findings and caveats noted by the study authors: A total of 164 TCR beta chains were listed by the study as associated with cytomegalovirus. In a later analysis, several top co-occurrence clusters were reported to appear linked to parvovirus B19, influenza, CMV and Epstein-Barr virus. Because the 87-base-pair reads could not distinguish some IMGT-functional V segments, including TRBV6-2 and TRBV6-3, those segments were excluded. In vitro tests confirmed that a few of the cytomegalovirus-associated TCR beta chains recognize cytomegalovirus antigens. An earlier analysis of 587 of the donors showed that most TCR beta V segments appeared in productive rearrangements either about 90% or about 30% of the time, which broadly matched IMGT annotations. Because counts were too low, roughly 16 rarely observed V segments, including chromosome 9 orphons, were excluded from the earlier analysis of roughly 580 of the donors. A later analysis found that most CMV-associated TCR beta chains appeared HLA-restricted, with HLA associations seemingly driven largely by CMV exposure. Strong co-occurrence of HLA alleles, especially DR and DQ, made assigning TCR associations to individual alleles difficult. A later genetic analysis reported fewer N-insertions in productive TCRs among donors in an Asian-associated ancestry cluster than the roughly 700-donor mean. A further reported finding was that TCR beta sequences accurately predicted the HLA-A and HLA-B alleles for most subjects in the first cohort. In a later analysis, HLA-associated TCR beta chains showed more clonal expansion and lower generation probabilities than non-associated chains that were equally common. In a later analysis, 15,000 to 20,000 TCR beta sequences were associated with specific HLA alleles at a false discovery rate of 0.05. Across donors, most TCR sequences were observed very rarely, whereas some public TCRs were present in many individuals. HLA typing was unavailable for some donors at each locus, so association tests used only the typed subset. A group of highly shared sequence variants was considered likely to be a technical artifact of the sequencing pipeline. The authors suggested that the approach could potentially be extended to other disease states and immunological phenotypes. The classifier was reported to diagnose cytomegalovirus status with high specificity and sensitivity in both the original cohort and the validation cohort. Correlated functional status among segregating V segments might be attributable to linkage disequilibrium, but an unknown experimental factor could not be ruled out. This cohort had only TCR beta chains sequenced, and the lack of alpha or paired-chain data limited which features could be detected. For the cohort, immune exposure information was limited to CMV serostatus. In a later analysis, the rate of TCR association differed among HLA loci, with DRB1 alleles having the most associated TCRs and HLA-C alleles having the fewest. A later genetic analysis associated a missense DCLRE1C variant with V-gene and J-gene trimming of TCR beta chains, and an independent cohort replicated the association. Presence/absence analyses assumed roughly uniform sequencing depth across donors, an assumption that may not hold.

Compared with germline, V lacks 8 bases and J lacks 1 base; bases without a gene match: 2. Counted from cysteine to phenylalanine, this CDR3 has 13 amino acids. Only CDR3 DNA is held: 39 bases, read in frame from base 1. Per the germline V gene (reference sequence), LNHDA is the CDR1 and SQIVND is the CDR2. The method was the immunoSEQ multiplex PCR assay. For the multiplex PCR, a mixture combining 60 forward primers for TCR Vbeta segments and 13 reverse primers for TCR Jbeta segments was used. The CDR3 region of rearranged TCR beta genes was amplified from genomic DNA by a multiplex PCR assay. The amplified TCR beta libraries were sequenced on the Illumina HiSeq System as 87-base-pair reads. In the paper's pipeline: In a later analysis, 70 million to 95 million unique TCR beta chains were counted across the approximately 640 repertoires, and roughly 11 million of these chains were shared by at least two donors. Raw reads were error-corrected and collapsed into unique sequences with a nearest-neighbor algorithm that merged closely related sequences to remove PCR and sequencing errors. V, D and J gene segments were assigned by aligning CDR3 sequences to IMGT reference sequences. For a sequence to be retained, a match of at least six nucleotides to both a V gene segment and a J gene segment was required. Rearrangements were called productive when the CDR3 lacked stop codons and stayed in frame with V and J; all others were non-productive. CDR3 was defined according to IMGT convention as the region running from the second conserved V-encoded cysteine to the conserved J-encoded phenylalanine. The earlier analysis of 500 to 750 of the donors excluded any sequence lacking an unambiguous match to a single V gene segment. An earlier analysis of 587 of the donors classified V segments as functional when productive rearrangements were above 56.7% and as segregating when the standard deviation between donors was above 5%. A statistical classification framework was built to diagnose cytomegalovirus status from the catalog of TCR beta chain sequences. V and J gene assignment, in a later analysis, came from comparing TCR nucleotide sequences with IMGT/GENE-DB human TR gene sequences. A later analysis assigned CDR3 sequences and most-parsimonious VDJ recombination scenarios with the TCRdist pipeline. In a later analysis, each TCR beta chain was defined by its CDR3 amino acid sequence together with its V-gene family, and reads lacking a unique V-gene family were excluded. As a way to deal with suspected cross-contamination and a sequencing artifact, a later analysis dropped under 600 nucleotide sequences that were highly shared and had low generation probability. In a later analysis, a clonal expansion index for each public chain was calculated from normalized within-repertoire ranks of inferred template counts. A later analysis computed generation probabilities with a VDJ recombination model fitted to out-of-frame rearrangements, and checked the results against IGoR. In a later analysis, hypergeometric tests were used to score TCR-TCR, TCR-HLA and TCR-CMV co-occurrence, with a repertoire-size bias correction applied to TCR pairs. In a later analysis, false discovery rates were estimated by permuting HLA or CMV assignments 20 times. In a later analysis, co-occurring TCRs were grouped using DBSCAN, and TCRdist sequence similarity was added for clustering within HLA-allele-positive subsets. Co-occurrence clustering excluded repertoires with fewer than 30,000 or more than 120,000 public chains, plus five with anomalous nucleotide sharing. TCRdb took over this immuneACCESS table, retaining in-frame rearrangements with V and J assigned. Such tables are incomplete; in checked studies, under half of the missing clones stem from an unresolved V gene, and the remainder is unexplained. The DNA gave D and trimming, while V, J and clone size come from that table. The sample table holds tens of thousands of clones, of which roughly 80% were seen once. The ten largest make up around 21% of the sample.

Only a few counts were recorded for this clone. Its cognate antigen has yet to be identified. Base-call qualities are not available, and no considerably larger clone is one nucleotide away. Other nucleotide sequences in the sample specify the same CDR3. In total, 600 or so healthy bone marrow donors made up the cohort. At the time of sampling, every cohort member was nominally healthy, though immune exposures that went unrecorded were likely present. The donor tested CMV seropositive and was one of the 289 seropositive cohort members. Each donor provided a peripheral blood sample, and peripheral blood mononuclear cells were used for TCR beta sequencing. Genomic DNA extraction from the blood cell samples was performed with the Qiagen DNeasy Blood Extraction Kit.

The TCR comes from a woman between 35 and 50 years old in good health and CMV-seropositive. Recombination connected TRBV19 to TRBJ1-1; 9 middle bases align to TRBD1. The specimen was PBMCs. CDR3 sequence: CASQQGANTEAFF. The nucleotides are TGTGCCAGTCAACAGGGGGCGAACACTGAAGCTTTCTTT.